What follows are 16 T cell receptor beta chains derived from one specimen sequenced in a study of T-cell reconstitution after alpha-beta-depleted transplantation in children (dated by TCRdb to the mid-2010s). The sample's treatment or condition label, decoded: allogeneic hematopoietic cell transplantation with graft depleted of TCRalphabeta T cells and CD19 B cells. The library was obtained by PCR. The reads were generated on an Illumina HiSeq 2500. TCR libraries were prepared with molecular barcoding, using unique molecular identifiers to normalize TCRbeta repertoire quantification. TCRdb trimmed public reads at Q25 via fastp, called clones via MiXCR and kept in-frame beta chains. Rows matching on CDR3 protein sequence are summarized as one entry with the most common DNA and genes. Here the sample has around 450,000 distinct CDR3 sequences; 15% to 20% occur a single time. In total, the top ten clones hold under 30% of the sample.

Sequenced material: PBMCs, mostly from graft donor cells, taken 360 days after TCRalphabeta/CD19-depleted stem cell transplant. The receptor source for this set is a boy under two years old who had a stem cell transplant for Wiskott-Aldrich syndrome, so the T cells may come from the graft donor.

This clonotype was found many times. A read error may account for a junction end that differs from germline. The CDR3 protein is CASREGQLNGYTF. DNA for the CDR3: TGTGCCAGCAGGGAAGGACAGTTAAATGGCTACACCTTC. V and J are TRBV2 and TRBJ1-2, with D possibly being TRBD1 (6 bases). This CDR3 region has 13 residues. Germline V gene sequence: CDR1 SNHLY, CDR2 FYNNEI.

The chain uses TRBV5-1 and TRBJ2-5; TRBD2 aligns across 11 bases. Germline V gene lookup returns CDR1 SGHRS and CDR2 YFSETQ. The J segment lost 4 bases and the V segment lost 3 bases, leaving 5 bases of the junction unmatched. This CDR3 is built from 15 residues. CDR3 residues: CASSSRLAGTETQYF. As DNA, the CDR3 is TGCGCCAGCAGCTCCCGACTAGCGGGAACAGAGACCCAGTACTTC.

The chain links TRBV4-1 to TRBJ2-7, with D unresolved. The CDR3 spans 15 residues. Looked up from germline, CDR1 is MGHRA and CDR2 is YSYEKL. Trimming removed 1 base at V and 5 bases at J, with 15 bases between. This CDR3 reads CASSQGRFSPNEQYF. DNA for the CDR3: TGCGCCAGCAGCCAAGGTCGGTTCTCCCCCAACGAGCAGTACTTC.

This clonotype was picked up a small number of times. This chain connects TRBV2 to TRBJ2-7; D ambiguous. CDR3 length: 13 amino acids. Germline V lookup: CDR1 SNHLY, CDR2 FYNNEI. V shed 4 bases and J shed 3 bases, with 10 bases lying between them. This CDR3 reads CASSVDPFYEQYF. DNA of the CDR3: TGTGCCAGCAGTGTAGACCCATTCTACGAGCAGTACTTC. Together with reference TRBV2 and TRBJ2-7, the CDR3 gives the full variable domain: EPEVTQTPSHQVTQMGQEVILRCVPISNHLYFYWYRQILGQKVEFLVSFYNNEISEKSEIFDDQFSVERPDGSNFTLKIRSTKLEDSAMYFCASSVDPFYEQYFGPGTRLTVT.

This clonotype was detected a few times. The CDR3: CASRPRDRKGDTQYF. In DNA, the CDR3 is TGTGCCAGTCGCCCTAGGGACAGGAAGGGAGATACGCAGTATTTT. The V and J genes are TRBV19 and TRBJ2-3; 8 nucleotides line up with TRBD1. This CDR3 contains 15 residues. Germline V lookup: CDR1 LNHDA, CDR2 SQIVND (reference sequence). The V segment lost 8 bases and the J segment 5 bases; nucleotides outside the gene matches: 12.

The chain is built from TRBV4-2 and TRBJ2-1; 12 bases line up with TRBD2. The V gene's germline CDR1 is LGHNA and CDR2 YNFKEQ. The CDR3 covers 18 residues. V was pared by 4 bases and J by 4 bases, with 11 bases of the junction left unmatched. In nucleotides, the CDR3 is TGTGCCAGCAGCCTAGAGACTAGCGGGGGTTTTATGTACAATGAGCAGTTCTTC. This translates into CASSLETSGGFMYNEQFF.

This clonotype came up a few times. The chain employs TRBV29-1 and TRBJ1-1; D call uncertain. There are 13 residues in the CDR3. Germline V gene lookup returns CDR1 SQVTM and CDR2 ANQGSEA. Trimming stripped 4 bases from V and 0 bases from J, with 9 bases between. The CDR3 region is CSVAGRLNTEAFF. The CDR3, as DNA: TGCAGCGTTGCCGGACGGTTGAACACTGAAGCTTTCTTT.

The chain links TRBV7-8 to TRBJ2-1, with D tentatively TRBD2 (6 bases). Germline CDR1 SGHVS, CDR2 FQNEAQ. The CDR3 length is 14 residues. Trimming pared 5 bases from V and 7 bases from J, leaving 15 bases between. The CDR3 spells CASSPRGGPNEQFF. CDR3 sequence (DNA): TGTGCCAGCAGCCCTCGGGGAGGCCCTAATGAGCAGTTCTTC.

This clonotype came up a few times. The chain recombines TRBV5-1 with TRBJ2-1; D gene unclear. The germline V gene has CDR1 SGHRS and CDR2 YFSETQ. Trimming left V 0 bases short and J 2 bases short, with 9 bases between. This CDR3 is 15 amino acids long. The CDR3 DNA is TGCGCCAGCAGCTTGGATGTCCTCCCCTACAATGAGCAGTTCTTC. Translation gives CASSLDVLPYNEQFF.

The genes are TRBV7-9 and TRBJ2-5; D is unclear. The germline V gene encodes CDR1 SEHNR and CDR2 FQNEAQ (reference sequence). Trimming took off 5 bases at V and 5 bases at J, with 12 bases between the two ends. The CDR3 spans 13 residues. CDR3 sequence reads: CASSLAWVETQYF. CDR3 DNA: TGTGCCAGCAGCCTTGCCTGGGTGGAGACCCAGTACTTC.

The table lists this clonotype with a few counts. V usage is TRBV30 and J usage is TRBJ2-2, with no clear D. CDR3 length equals 12 residues. Germline loops: CDR1 GTSNPN, CDR2 SVGIG (reference sequence). With 5 bases removed from V and 4 bases from J, the gap between germline ends came to 8 bases. CDR3 DNA sequence: TGTGCCTGGGGCTTGGCCACCGGGGAGCTGTTTTTT. Its protein is CAWGLATGELFF.

The chain carries TRBV19 and TRBJ2-1; D unclear. The CDR3 runs 14 residues. Trimming took 2 bases from V and 6 from J, leaving 11 bases between them. Germline lookup yields CDR1 LNHDA and CDR2 SQIVND (reference sequence). The CDR3 protein is CASSILVRTNEQFF. CDR3 in DNA: TGTGCCAGTAGTATATTGGTGAGAACCAATGAGCAGTTCTTC.

This clonotype was counted many times. The V and J genes are TRBV6-5 and TRBJ2-7; the match to TRBD1 covers 9 bases. The V gene's germline CDR1 is MNHEY and CDR2 SVGAGI. The CDR3 has 15 residues. The V segment lost 3 bases and the J segment 5 bases; nucleotides outside the gene matches: 8. CDR3: CASSYIGTGKDEQYF. CDR3 bases: TGTGCCAGCAGTTATATCGGGACAGGGAAGGACGAGCAGTACTTC.

This clonotype came up a few times. V is TRBV6-5 and J is TRBJ1-6; possible D gene TRBD1, 5 bases. The germline CDR1 and CDR2 sequences are MNHEY and SVGAGI. Trimming pared 4 bases from V and 7 bases from J, leaving 11 bases between. The CDR3 has 14 residues. The CDR3 is CASSWGPENSPLHF. DNA for the CDR3: TGTGCCAGCAGTTGGGGACCGGAAAATTCACCCCTCCACTTT.

This clonotype came up a few times. This sequence joins TRBV5-1 and TRBJ2-7, with D possibly TRBD2 on 6 matching bases. Trimming stripped 7 bases from V and 3 bases from J, with 14 bases between. CDR3 length: 13 residues. CDR1 is SGHRS and CDR2 is YFSETQ in the germline V gene. CDR3 region: CASRPGTFYEQYF. In nucleotides, the CDR3 is TGCGCCAGCCGACCCGGGACTTTCTACGAGCAGTACTTC.

The V gene is TRBV5-6, the J gene TRBJ2-2, with D perhaps TRBD1 (6 bases). Germline assignment: CDR1 SGHDT and CDR2 YYEEEE. Trimming removed 9 bases from V and 5 bases from J, with 14 bases in between. CDR3 size: 13 residues. In DNA, the CDR3 is TGTGCCATGAGCCACAGGGCGACCGGGGAGCTGTTTTTT. Residues: CAMSHRATGELFF.